This T cell receptor (beta chain) was captured in a study of OX40 agonist ivuxolimab in advanced cancers. Background on the study: Patients were given ivuxolimab, an antibody that agonizes OX40 (CD134). A mean age of around 66 years, range about 20 to 79, was recorded, and 70% to 85% were male. Study-level results: Among patients with partial responses at 0.1-3.0 mg/kg, clonal expansion was among the lowest. Averaging showed that CD8+ T cells had more expanded clones than CD4+ did.

The assay was immunoSEQ multiplex PCR, and TCRdb's table has in-frame clones only and misses some. This sample has some 80,000 clones, with 85% to 90% found just once. This clone was seen once. Its matching antigen is unknown. Sequencing used CD4+ or CD8+ T cells sorted from blood, obtained in a trial of the OX40 agonist ivuxolimab. This TCR came from an adult with an advanced solid tumor such as melanoma, head and neck, liver or kidney cancer.

CDR3 sequence: CASSIAGGNLAQYF. CDR3 in DNA: TGTGCCAGTAGTATAGCGGGGGGGAATCTCGCGCAGTATTTT. This sequence joins TRBV19 and TRBJ2-3; 8 nucleotides match TRBD2. The germline V gene has CDR1 LNHDA and CDR2 SQIVND (reference sequence). Trimming took 1 base from V and 10 from J; bases not matched to a gene: 7. The CDR3 contains 14 residues.